The clone carrying this T cell receptor beta chain was detected a few times. Its antigen is as yet unknown. Unique molecular identifiers tagged the TCRbeta library. From the PCR reads, TCRdb called clonotypes with MiXCR, one entry per CDR3 protein. The data contain about 1,000,000 distinct CDR3 sequences, about 29% of them seen just once; the ten biggest clones take up roughly 30%. This record comes from a study of T-cell reconstitution after alpha-beta-depleted transplantation in children. Study observations and caveats: Several hundred expanded graft clones reportedly were the source of alpha-beta T cells about two months after transplant. At one year after transplant, newly produced T cells mostly accounted for T-cell counts and diversity.

This CDR3 is 15 amino acids long. Trimming stripped 3 bases from V and 3 bases from J, with 15 bases between. CDR1 and CDR2 from the germline V gene are MDHEN and SYDVKM. The specimen was PBMCs, mostly from graft donor cells, collected 360 days after TCRalphabeta/CD19-depleted stem cell transplant. The V and J genes are TRBV28 and TRBJ2-7; D is perhaps TRBD1 (5 bases). The sequence came from a boy under three years old who had a stem cell transplant for SCID, so the T cells may come from the graft donor. The CDR3 reads CASSFVGPAGYEQYF. CDR3 sequence (DNA): TGTGCCAGCAGTTTTGTGGGGCCGGCTGGCTACGAGCAGTACTTC.